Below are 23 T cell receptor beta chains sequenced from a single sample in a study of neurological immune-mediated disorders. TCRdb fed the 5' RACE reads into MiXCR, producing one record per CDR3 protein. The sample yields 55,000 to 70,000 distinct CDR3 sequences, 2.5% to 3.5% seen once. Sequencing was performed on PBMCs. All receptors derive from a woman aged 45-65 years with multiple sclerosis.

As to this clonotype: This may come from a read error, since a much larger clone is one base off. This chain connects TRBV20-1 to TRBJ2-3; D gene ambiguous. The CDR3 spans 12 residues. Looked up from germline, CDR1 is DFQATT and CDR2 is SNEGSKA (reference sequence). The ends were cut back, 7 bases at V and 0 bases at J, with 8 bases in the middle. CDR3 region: CSVATSTDTQYF. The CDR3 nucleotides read TGCAGTGTGGCAACTAGCACAGATACGCAGTATTTT.

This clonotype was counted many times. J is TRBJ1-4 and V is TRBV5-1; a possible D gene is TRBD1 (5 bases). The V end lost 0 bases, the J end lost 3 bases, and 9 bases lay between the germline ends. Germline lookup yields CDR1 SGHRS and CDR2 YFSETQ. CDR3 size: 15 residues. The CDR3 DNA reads TGCGCCAGCAGCTTGGGAGCGGGGGCTAATGAAAAACTGTTTTTT. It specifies CASSLGAGANEKLFF. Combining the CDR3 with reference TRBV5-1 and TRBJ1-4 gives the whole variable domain KAGVTQTPRYLIKTRGQQVTLSCSPISGHRSVSWYQQTPGQGLQFLFEYFSETQRNKGNFPGRFSGRQFSNSRSEMNVSTLELGDSALYLCASSLGAGANEKLFFGSGTQLSVL.

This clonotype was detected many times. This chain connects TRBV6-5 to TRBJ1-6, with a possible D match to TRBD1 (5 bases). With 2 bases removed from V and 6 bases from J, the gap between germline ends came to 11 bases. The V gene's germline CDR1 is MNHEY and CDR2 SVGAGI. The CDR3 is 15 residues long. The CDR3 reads CASSYRLGPNSPLHF. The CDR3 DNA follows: TGTGCCAGCAGTTACCGATTGGGGCCTAATTCACCCCTCCACTTT.

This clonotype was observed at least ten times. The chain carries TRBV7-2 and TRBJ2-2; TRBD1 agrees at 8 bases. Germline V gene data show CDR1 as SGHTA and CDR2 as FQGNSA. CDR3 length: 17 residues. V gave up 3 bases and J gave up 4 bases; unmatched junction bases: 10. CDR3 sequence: CASSFPIRGRPTGELFF. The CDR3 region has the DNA TGTGCCAGCAGCTTTCCGATCAGGGGGCGCCCCACCGGGGAGCTGTTTTTT.

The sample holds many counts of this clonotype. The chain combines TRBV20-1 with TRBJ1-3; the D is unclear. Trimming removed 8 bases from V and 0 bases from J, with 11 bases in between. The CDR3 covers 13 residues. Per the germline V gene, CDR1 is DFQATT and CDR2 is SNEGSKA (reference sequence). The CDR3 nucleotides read TGCAGTACGCTGTCCCGCTCTGGAAACACCATATATTTT. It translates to CSTLSRSGNTIYF.

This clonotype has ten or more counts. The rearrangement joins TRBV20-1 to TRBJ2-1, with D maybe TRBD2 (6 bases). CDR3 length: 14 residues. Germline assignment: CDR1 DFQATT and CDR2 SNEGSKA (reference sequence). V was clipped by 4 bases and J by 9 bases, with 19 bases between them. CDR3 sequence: CSANLGLPAGEQFF. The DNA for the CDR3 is TGCAGTGCTAACCTGGGACTTCCCGCCGGTGAGCAGTTCTTC.

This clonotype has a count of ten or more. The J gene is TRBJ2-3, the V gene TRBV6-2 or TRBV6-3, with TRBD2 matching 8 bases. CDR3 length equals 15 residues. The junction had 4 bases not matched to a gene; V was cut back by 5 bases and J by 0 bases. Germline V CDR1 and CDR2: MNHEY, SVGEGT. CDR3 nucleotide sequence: TGTGCCAGCAGTGGCTTAGCGGGAAGCACAGATACGCAGTATTTT. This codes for CASSGLAGSTDTQYF.

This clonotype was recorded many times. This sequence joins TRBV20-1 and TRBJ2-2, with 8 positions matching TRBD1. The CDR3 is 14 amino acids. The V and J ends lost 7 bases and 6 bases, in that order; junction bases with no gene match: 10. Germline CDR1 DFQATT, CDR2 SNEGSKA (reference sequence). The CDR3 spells CSGLGQVVAGELFF. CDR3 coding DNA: TGCAGTGGGCTGGGACAGGTGGTCGCCGGGGAGCTGTTTTTT.

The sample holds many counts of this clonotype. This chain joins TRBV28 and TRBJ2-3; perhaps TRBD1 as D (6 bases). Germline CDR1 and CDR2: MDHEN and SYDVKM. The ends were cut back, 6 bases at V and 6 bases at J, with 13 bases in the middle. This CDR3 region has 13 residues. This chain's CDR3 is CASSQGWGDTQYF. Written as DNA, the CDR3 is TGTGCCAGCAGCCAGGGGTGGGGGGATACGCAGTATTTT.

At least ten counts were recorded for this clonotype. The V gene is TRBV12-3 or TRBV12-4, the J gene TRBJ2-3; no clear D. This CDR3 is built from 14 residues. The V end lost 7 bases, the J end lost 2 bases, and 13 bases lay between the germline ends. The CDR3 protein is CASTPRRNTDTQYF. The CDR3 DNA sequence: TGTGCCAGCACCCCTCGACGGAACACAGATACGCAGTATTTT.

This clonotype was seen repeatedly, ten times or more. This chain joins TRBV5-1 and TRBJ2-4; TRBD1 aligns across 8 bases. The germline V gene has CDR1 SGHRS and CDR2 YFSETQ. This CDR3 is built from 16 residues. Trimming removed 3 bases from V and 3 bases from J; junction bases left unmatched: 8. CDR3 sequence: CASSSEITGGKNIQYF. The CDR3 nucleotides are TGCGCCAGCAGCTCAGAAATTACAGGGGGCAAAAACATTCAGTACTTC.

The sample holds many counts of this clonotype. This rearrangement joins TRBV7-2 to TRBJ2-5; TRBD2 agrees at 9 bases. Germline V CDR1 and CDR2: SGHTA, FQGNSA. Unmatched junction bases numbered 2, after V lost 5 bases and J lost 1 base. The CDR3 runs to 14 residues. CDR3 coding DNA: TGTGCCAGCAGCCGACTAGCGGTCCAAGAGACCCAGTACTTC. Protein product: CASSRLAVQETQYF.

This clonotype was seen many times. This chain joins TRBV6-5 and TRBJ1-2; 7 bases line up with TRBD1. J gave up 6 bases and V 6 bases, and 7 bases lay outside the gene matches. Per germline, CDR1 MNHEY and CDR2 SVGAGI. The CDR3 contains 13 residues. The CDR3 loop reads CASSSDRFNGYTF. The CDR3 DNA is TGTGCCAGCAGCTCGGACAGGTTCAATGGCTACACCTTC.

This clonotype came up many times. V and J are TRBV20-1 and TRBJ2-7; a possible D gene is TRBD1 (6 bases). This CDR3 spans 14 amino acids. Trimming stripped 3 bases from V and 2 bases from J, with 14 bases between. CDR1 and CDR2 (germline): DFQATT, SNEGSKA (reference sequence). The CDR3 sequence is CSARAGHRAYEQYV. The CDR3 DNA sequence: TGCAGTGCTAGGGCTGGTCACAGGGCCTACGAGCAGTACGTC.

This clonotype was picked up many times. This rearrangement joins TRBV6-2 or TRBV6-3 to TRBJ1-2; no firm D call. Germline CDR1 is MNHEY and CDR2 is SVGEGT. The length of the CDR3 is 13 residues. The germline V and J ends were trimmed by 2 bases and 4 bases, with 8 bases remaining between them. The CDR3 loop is CASSYADIYGYTF. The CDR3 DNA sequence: TGTGCCAGCAGTTACGCAGATATCTATGGCTACACCTTC.

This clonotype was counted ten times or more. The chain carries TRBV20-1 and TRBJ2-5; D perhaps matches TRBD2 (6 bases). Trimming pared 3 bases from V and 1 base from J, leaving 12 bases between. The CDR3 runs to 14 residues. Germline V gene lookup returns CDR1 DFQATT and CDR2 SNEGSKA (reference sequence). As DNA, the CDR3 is TGCAGTGCTAGGAGTAGCGGAATCCAAGAGACCCAGTACTTC. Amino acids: CSARSSGIQETQYF.

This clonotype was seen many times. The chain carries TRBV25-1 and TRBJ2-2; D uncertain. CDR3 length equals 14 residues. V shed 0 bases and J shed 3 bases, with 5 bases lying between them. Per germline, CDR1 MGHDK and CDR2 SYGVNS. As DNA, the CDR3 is TGTGCCAGCAGTGAATACGGGTACACCGGGGAGCTGTTTTTT. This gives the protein CASSEYGYTGELFF.

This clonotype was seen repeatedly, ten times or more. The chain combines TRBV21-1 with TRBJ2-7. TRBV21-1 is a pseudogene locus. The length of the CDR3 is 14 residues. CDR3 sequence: CASSRSKGSYEQYV. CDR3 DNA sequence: TGTGCCAGCAGTCGTTCGAAGGGATCCTACGAGCAGTACGTC.

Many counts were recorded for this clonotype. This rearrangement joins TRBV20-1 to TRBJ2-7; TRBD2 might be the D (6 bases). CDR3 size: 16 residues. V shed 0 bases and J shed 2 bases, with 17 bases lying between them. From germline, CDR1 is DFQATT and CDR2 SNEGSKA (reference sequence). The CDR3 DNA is TGCAGTGCTAGAGACCCGGCGGGGCGGGGCCCCTACGAGCAGTACTTC. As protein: CSARDPAGRGPYEQYF.

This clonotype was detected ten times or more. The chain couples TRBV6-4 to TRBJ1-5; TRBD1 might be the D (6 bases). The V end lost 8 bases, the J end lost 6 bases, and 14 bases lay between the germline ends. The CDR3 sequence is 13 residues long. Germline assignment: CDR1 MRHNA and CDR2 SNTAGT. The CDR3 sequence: CASSGGPGQPQHF. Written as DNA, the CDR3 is TGTGCCAGCTCCGGGGGCCCGGGTCAGCCCCAGCATTTT.

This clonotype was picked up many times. The CDR3 nucleotides are TGCAGTGCTAGAGACGGGACTAGCGGTTACAATGAGCAGTTCTTC. As protein: CSARDGTSGYNEQFF. The chain has TRBV20-1 and TRBJ2-1; 11 bases agree with TRBD2. There are 15 residues in the CDR3. After removal of 0 bases from V and 4 bases from J, the junction contained 2 bases not matched to a gene. Germline CDR1 and CDR2: DFQATT and SNEGSKA (reference sequence).

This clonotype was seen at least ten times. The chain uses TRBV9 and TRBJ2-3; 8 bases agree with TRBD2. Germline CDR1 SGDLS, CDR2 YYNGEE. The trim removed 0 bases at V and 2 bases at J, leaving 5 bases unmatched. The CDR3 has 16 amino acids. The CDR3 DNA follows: TGTGCCAGCAGCGTAGCCCTAGCGGGCCCCACAGATACGCAGTATTTT. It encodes CASSVALAGPTDTQYF.

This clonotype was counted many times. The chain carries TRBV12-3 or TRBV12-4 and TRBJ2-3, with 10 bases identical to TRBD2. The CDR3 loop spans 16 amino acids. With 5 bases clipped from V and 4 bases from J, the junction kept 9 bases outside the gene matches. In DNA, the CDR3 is TGTGCCAGCAGTCCCCCGCTAGCGGGAGTATCAGATACGCAGTATTTT. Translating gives CASSPPLAGVSDTQYF.